This T cell receptor beta chain was found in a study of T cells in localized non-small cell lung cancer. The CDR3 is made up of 15 amino acids. The V gene lost 1 base and the J gene lost 0 bases, with 9 bases spanning the gap. Germline V gene data show CDR1 as SQVTM and CDR2 as ANQGSEA. This clone appeared a single time. Profiling relied on immunoSEQ multiplex PCR, and the TCRdb table lists in-frame clones only, not all of them. The sample has tens of thousands of clones, 90% to 95% seen once; the top ten hold roughly 7.9%. The V gene is TRBV29-1, the J gene TRBJ1-4; D uncertain. This receptor was taken from a female donor over 55 with stage I lung adenocarcinoma. This specimen was peripheral blood, taken before any cancer treatment. The CDR3, as DNA: TGCAGCGTTGAAGTTAGGCTCCCAACTAATGAAAAACTGTTTTTT. This sequence encodes CSVEVRLPTNEKLFF.